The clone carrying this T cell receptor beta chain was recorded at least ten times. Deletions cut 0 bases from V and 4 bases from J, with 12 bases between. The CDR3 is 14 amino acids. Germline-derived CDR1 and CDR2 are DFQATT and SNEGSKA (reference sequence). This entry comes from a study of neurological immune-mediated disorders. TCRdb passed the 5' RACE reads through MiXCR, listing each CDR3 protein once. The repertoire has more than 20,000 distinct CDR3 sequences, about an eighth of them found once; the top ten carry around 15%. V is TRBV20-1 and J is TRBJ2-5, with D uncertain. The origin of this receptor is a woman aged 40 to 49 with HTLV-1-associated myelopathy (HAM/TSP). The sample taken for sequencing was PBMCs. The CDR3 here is CSARDGQVIETQYF. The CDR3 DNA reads TGCAGTGCTAGAGATGGCCAGGTTATAGAGACCCAGTACTTC.